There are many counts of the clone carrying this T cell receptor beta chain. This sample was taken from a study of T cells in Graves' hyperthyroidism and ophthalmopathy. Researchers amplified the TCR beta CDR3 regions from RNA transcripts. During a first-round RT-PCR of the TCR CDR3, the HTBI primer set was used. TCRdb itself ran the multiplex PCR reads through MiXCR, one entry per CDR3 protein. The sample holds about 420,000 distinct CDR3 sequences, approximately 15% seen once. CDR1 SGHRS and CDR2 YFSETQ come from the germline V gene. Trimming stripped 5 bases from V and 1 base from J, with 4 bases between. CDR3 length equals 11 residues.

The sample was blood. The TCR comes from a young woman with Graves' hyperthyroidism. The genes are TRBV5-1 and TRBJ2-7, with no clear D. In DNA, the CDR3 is TGCGCCAGCAGACGATCCTACGAGCAGTACTTC. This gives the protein CASRRSYEQYF.